This TCR beta chain derives from a study of T cell responses to AZD1222 COVID-19 vaccine. TCRdb keeps only in-frame clones here, not all; method: immunoSEQ multiplex PCR. The table records about 130,000 clones, about 82% of them present only once. With 6 bases removed from V and 6 bases from J, the gap between germline ends came to 13 bases. Germline CDR1 reads MNHEY; CDR2 reads SVGAGI. The CDR3 is 13 residues long. The sequencing used peripheral blood, collected on day 0 of AZD1222 vaccination. The clonotype comes from an adult in good health. The V and J genes are TRBV6-5 and TRBJ2-3; D call uncertain. As DNA, the CDR3 is TGTGCCAGCAGCATAGGGATCAGCGATACGCAGTATTTT. Amino acids: CASSIGISDTQYF.